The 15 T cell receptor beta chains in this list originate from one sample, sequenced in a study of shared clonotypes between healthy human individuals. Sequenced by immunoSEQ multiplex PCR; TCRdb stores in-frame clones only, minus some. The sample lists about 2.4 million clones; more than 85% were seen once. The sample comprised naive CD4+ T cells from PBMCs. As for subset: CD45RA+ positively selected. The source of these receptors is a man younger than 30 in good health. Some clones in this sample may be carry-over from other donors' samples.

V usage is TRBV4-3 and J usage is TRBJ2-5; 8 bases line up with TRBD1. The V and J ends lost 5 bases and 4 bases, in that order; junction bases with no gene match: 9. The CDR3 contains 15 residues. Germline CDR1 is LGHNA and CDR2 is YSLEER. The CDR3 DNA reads TGCGCCAGCAGCTATATCGCAGGGGGCGGAGAGACCCAGTACTTC. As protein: CASSYIAGGGETQYF.

This CDR3 is CASSLRGVLDDEQYF. CDR3 sequence (DNA): TGTGCCAGCAGCCTCAGGGGAGTCCTCGATGACGAGCAGTACTTC. V is TRBV7-9 and J is TRBJ2-7, with D perhaps matching TRBD1 (6 bases). The germline V gene encodes CDR1 SEHNR and CDR2 FQNEAQ (reference sequence). Trimming removed 5 bases from V and 5 bases from J, with 19 bases in between. The CDR3 length is 15 residues.

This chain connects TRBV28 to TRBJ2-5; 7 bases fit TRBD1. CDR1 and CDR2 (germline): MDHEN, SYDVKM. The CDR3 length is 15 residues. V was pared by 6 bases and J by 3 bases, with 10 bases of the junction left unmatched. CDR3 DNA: TGTGCCAGCAGCCGCCCTGGGACAGATGAAGAGACCCAGTACTTC. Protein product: CASSRPGTDEETQYF.

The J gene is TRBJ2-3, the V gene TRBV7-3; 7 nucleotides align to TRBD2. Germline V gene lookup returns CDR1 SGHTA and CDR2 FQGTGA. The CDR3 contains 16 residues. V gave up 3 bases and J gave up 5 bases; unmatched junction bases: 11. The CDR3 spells CASSLGLAARIDTQYF. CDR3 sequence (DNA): TGTGCCAGCAGCTTGGGGCTAGCGGCCCGGATAGATACGCAGTATTTT. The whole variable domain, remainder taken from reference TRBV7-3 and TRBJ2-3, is GAGVSQTPSNKVTEKGKYVELRCDPISGHTALYWYRQSLGQGPEFLIYFQGTGAADDSGLPNDRFFAVRPEGSVSTLKIQRTERGDSAVYLCASSLGLAARIDTQYFGPGTRLTVL.

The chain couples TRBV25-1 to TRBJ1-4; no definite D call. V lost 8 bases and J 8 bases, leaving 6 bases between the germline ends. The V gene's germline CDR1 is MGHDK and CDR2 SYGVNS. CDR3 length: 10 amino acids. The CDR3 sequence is CASRWEKLFF. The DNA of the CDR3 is TGTGCCAGCCGTTGGGAAAAACTGTTTTTT.

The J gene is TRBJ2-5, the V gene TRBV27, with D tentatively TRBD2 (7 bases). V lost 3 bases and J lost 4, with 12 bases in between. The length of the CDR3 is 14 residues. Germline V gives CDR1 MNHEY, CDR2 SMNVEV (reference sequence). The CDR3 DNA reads TGTGCCAGCAGTTTCGCGGGGGCCCTAGAGACCCAGTACTTC. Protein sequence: CASSFAGALETQYF.

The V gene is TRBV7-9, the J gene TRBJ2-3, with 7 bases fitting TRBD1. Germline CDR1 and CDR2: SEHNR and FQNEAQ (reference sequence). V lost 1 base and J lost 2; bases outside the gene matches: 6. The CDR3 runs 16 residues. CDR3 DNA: TGTGCCAGCAGCTTAGGGGGGACAGTCCCCACAGATACGCAGTATTTT. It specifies CASSLGGTVPTDTQYF.

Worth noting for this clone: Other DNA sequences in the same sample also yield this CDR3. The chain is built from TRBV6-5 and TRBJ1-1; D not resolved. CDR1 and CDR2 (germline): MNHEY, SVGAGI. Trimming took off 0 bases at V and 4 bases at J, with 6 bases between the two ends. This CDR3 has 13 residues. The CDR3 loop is CASSYSRGTEAFF. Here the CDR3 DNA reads TGTGCCAGCAGTTACTCGAGAGGCACTGAAGCTTTCTTT.

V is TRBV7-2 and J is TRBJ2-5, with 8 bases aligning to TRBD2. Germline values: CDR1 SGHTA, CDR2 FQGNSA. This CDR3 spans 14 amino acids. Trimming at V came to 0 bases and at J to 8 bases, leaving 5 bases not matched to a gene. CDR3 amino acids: CASSLAPSGRTQYF. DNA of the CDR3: TGTGCCAGCAGCTTAGCCCCCAGCGGGAGAACCCAGTACTTC.

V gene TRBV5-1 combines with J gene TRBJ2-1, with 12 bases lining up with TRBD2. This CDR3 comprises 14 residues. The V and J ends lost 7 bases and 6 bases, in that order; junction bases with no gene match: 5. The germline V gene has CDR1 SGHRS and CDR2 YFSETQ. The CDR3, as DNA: TGCGCCAGCCATTCGGGACTAGCGGGCAATGAGCAGTTCTTC. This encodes CASHSGLAGNEQFF.

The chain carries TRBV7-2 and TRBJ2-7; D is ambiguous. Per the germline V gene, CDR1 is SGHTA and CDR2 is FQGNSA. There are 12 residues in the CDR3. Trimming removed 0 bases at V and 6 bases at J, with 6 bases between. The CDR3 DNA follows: TGTGCCAGCAGCTTAGCCCCCACCGAGCAGTACTTC. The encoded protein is CASSLAPTEQYF.

CDR3 in amino acids: CATAPSEVGGELFF. The CDR3 nucleotides are TGCGCCACCGCCCCCTCGGAGGTGGGCGGGGAGCTGTTTTTT. The chain employs TRBV5-1 and TRBJ2-2; D might be TRBD2 (5 bases). V lost 9 bases to trimming and J lost 7 bases, with 19 bases between them. The CDR3 extends over 14 amino acids. Germline values: CDR1 SGHRS, CDR2 YFSETQ.

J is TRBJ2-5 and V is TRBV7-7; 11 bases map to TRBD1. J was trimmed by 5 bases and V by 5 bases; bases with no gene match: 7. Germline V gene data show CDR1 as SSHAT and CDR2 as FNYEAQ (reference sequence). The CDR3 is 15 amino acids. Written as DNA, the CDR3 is TGTGCCAGCAGCCGAGGGACAGGGGGGACGGAGACCCAGTACTTC. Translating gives CASSRGTGGTETQYF.

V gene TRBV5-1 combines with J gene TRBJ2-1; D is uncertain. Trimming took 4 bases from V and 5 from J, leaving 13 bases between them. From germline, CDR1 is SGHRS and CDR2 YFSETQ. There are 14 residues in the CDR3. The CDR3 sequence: CASSPGDLNNEQFF. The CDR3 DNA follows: TGCGCCAGCAGCCCGGGTGACTTGAACAATGAGCAGTTCTTC.

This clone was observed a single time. The CDR3 loop reads CASSMRQGAKSYEQYF. Written as DNA, the CDR3 is TGTGCCAGTAGTATGCGACAGGGGGCGAAGTCCTACGAGCAGTACTTC. The chain joins TRBV19 to TRBJ2-7; 10 nucleotides align to TRBD1. The CDR3 runs 16 residues. In germline, CDR1 is LNHDA, CDR2 SQIVND (reference sequence). V was clipped by 3 bases and J by 1 base; unmatched bases: 6. The complete variable domain, with remaining parts taken from reference TRBV19 and TRBJ2-7, reads DGGITQSPKYLFRKEGQNVTLSCEQNLNHDAMYWYRQDPGQGLRLIYYSQIVNDFQKGDIAEGYSVSREKKESFPLTVTSAQKNPTAFYLCASSMRQGAKSYEQYFGPGTRLTVT.